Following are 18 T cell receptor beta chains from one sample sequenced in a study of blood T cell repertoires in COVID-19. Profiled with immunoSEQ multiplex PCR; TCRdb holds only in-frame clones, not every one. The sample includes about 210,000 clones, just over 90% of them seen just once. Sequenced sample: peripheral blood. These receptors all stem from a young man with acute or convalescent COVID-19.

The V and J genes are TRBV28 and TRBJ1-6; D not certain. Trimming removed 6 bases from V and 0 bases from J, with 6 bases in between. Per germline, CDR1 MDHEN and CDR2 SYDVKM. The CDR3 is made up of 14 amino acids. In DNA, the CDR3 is TGTGCCAGCAGAACTAGCTCCTATAATTCACCCCTCCACTTT. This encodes CASRTSSYNSPLHF.

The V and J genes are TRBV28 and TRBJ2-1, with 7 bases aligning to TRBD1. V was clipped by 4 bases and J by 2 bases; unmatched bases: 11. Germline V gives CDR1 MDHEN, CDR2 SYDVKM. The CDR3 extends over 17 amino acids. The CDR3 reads CASSSRDRFLTYNEQFF. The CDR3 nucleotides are TGTGCCAGCAGTTCCCGGGACAGATTTCTAACCTACAATGAGCAGTTCTTC.

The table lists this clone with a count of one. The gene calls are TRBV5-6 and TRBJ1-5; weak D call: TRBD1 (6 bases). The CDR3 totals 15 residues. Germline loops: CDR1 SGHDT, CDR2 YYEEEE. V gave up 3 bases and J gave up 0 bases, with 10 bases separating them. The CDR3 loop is CASSSDRNSNQPQHF. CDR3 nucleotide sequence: TGTGCCAGCAGCTCGGACAGAAATAGCAATCAGCCCCAGCATTTT.

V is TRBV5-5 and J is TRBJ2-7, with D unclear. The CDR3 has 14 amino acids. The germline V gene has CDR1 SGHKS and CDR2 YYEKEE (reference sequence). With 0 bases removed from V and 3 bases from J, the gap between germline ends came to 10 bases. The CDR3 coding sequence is TGTGCCAGCAGCTTGGGTGCCGGTCACTACGAGCAGTACTTC. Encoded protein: CASSLGAGHYEQYF.

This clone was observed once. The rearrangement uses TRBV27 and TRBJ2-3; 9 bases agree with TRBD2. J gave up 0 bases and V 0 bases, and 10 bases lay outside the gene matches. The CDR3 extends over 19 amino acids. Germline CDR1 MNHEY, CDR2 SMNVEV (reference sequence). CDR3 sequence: CASSLSVPSGTLSTDTQYF. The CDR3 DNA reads TGTGCCAGCAGTTTATCGGTGCCTAGCGGGACCCTTAGCACAGATACGCAGTATTTT.

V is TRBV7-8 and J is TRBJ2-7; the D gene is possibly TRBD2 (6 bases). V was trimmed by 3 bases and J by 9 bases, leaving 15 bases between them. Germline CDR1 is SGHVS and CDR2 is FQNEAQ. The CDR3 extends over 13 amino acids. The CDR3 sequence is CASSFGGITGQYF. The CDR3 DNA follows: TGTGCCAGCAGCTTTGGGGGGATTACGGGGCAGTACTTC.

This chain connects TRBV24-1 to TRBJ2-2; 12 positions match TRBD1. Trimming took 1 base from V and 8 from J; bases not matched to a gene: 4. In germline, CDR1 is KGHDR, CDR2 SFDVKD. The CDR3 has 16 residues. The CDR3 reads CATSDFGTGGFGELFF. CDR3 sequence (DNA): TGTGCCACCAGTGATTTCGGGACAGGGGGCTTTGGGGAGCTGTTTTTT.

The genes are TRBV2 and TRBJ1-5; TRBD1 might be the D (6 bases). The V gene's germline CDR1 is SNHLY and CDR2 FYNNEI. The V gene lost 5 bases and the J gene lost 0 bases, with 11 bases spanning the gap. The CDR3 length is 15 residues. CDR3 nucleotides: TGTGCCAGCAGTCTGACAGGAGTTAGCAATCAGCCCCAGCATTTT. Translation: CASSLTGVSNQPQHF. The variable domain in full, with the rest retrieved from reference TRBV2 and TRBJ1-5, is EPEVTQTPSHQVTQMGQEVILRCVPISNHLYFYWYRQILGQKVEFLVSFYNNEISEKSEIFDDQFSVERPDGSNFTLKIRSTKLEDSAMYFCASSLTGVSNQPQHFGDGTRLSIL.

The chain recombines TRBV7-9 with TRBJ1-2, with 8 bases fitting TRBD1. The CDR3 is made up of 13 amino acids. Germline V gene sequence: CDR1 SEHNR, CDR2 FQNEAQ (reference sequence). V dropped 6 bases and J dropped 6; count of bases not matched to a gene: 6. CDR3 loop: CASRQGVLDGYTF. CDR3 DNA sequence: TGTGCCAGCAGACAGGGGGTTCTTGATGGCTACACCTTC.

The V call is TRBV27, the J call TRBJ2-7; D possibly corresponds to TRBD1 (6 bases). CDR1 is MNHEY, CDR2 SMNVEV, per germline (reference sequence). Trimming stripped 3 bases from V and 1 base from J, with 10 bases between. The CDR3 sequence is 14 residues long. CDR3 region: CASSFQGLSYEQYF. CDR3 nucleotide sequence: TGTGCCAGCAGTTTTCAGGGGTTGTCCTACGAGCAGTACTTC.

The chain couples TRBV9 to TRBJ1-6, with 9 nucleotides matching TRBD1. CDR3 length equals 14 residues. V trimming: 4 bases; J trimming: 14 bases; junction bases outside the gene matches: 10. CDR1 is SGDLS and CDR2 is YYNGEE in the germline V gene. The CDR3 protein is CASSPRGQGITLHF. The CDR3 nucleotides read TGTGCCAGCAGCCCAAGGGGACAGGGTATAACCCTCCACTTT.

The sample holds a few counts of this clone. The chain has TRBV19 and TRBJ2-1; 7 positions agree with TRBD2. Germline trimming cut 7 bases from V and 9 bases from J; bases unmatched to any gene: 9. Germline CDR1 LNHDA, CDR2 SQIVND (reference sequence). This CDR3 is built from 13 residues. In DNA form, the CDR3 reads TGTGCCAGTACGGGGGGATGGAGGAGTGAGCAGTTCTTC. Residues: CASTGGWRSEQFF.

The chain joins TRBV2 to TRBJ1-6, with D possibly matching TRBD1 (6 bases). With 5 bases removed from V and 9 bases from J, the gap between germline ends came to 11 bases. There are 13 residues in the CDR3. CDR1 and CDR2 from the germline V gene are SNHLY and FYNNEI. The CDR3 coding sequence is TGTGCCAGCAGTTTCGGACAGTCTTCACCCCTCCACTTT. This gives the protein CASSFGQSSPLHF.

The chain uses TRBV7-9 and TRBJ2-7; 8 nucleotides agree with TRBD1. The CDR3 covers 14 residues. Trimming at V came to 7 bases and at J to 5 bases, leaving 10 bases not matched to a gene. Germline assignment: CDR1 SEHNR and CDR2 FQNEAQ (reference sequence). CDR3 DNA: TGTGCCAGCACGACCCCCTACAGGGGGGACGAGCAGTACTTC. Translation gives CASTTPYRGDEQYF.

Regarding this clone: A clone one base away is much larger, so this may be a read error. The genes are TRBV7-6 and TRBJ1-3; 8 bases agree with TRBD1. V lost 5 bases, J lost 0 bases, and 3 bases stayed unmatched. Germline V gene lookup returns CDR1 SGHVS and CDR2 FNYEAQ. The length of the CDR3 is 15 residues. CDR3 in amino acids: CASSRQGSSGNTIYF. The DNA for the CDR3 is TGTGCCAGCAGCCGACAGGGGAGCTCTGGAAACACCATATATTTT.

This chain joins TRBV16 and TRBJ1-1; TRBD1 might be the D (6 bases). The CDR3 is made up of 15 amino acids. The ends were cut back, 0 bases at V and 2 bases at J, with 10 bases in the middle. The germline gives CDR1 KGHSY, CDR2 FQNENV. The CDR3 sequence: CASSQSRGINTEAFF. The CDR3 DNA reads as TGTGCCAGCAGCCAATCCAGGGGCATCAACACTGAAGCTTTCTTT.

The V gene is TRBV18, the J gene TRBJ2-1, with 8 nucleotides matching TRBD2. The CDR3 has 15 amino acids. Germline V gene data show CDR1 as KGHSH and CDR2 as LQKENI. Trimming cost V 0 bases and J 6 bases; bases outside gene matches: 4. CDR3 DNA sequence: TGTGCCAGCTCACCACCCGGAACTAGCGGCAATGAGCAGTTCTTC. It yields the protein CASSPPGTSGNEQFF.

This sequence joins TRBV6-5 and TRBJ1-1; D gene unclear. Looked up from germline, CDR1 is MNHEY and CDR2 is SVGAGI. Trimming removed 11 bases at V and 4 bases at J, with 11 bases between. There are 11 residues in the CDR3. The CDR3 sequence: CACRELTEAFF. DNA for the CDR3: TGTGCCTGCCGAGAGCTCACTGAAGCTTTCTTT.